This TCR beta chain is from a study of CD4+ T cells in melanoma. Study-wide points: Neoantigen-specific CD4+ T cells in melanoma reportedly had diverse differentiation states. CD8+ T cell, macrophage and B cell function reportedly correlated with neoantigen-specific CD4+ T cells.

The table came from immunoSEQ multiplex PCR; TCRdb's copy has only in-frame clones and leaves some out. Altogether 55,000 or so clones are present, over 60% being singletons, with the ten largest covering roughly 4.5%. Regarding this clone: Its matching antigen is unknown.

Material: tumor tissue. This TCR was recovered from a human donor with melanoma.

The DNA for the CDR3 is TGTGCCAGCAGCTTAAGGAGGGAGCGGGGGGCGAACTACGAGCAGTACTTC. Protein product: CASSLRRERGANYEQYF. The rearrangement joins TRBV7-3 to TRBJ2-7; 9 bases line up with TRBD2. The CDR3 has 17 residues. Germline-derived CDR1 and CDR2 are SGHTA and FQGTGA. The J segment lost 3 bases and the V segment lost 1 base, leaving 10 bases of the junction unmatched.